Presented here are 7 T cell receptor beta chains from one specimen sequenced in a study of shared clonotypes between healthy human individuals. Produced via immunoSEQ multiplex PCR; TCRdb's table is partial and in-frame only. The sample includes 950,000 to 1,100,000 clones, around 76% seen only once; the top ten take 1.2% to 1.5%. Sequenced: memory CD4+ T cells sorted from blood. The subset: CD45RA-negative fraction. All receptors come from a man between 18 and 29 years old in good health.

This chain links TRBV5-1 with TRBJ2-5; 8 bases fit TRBD1. The V gene end was trimmed by 1 base and the J gene end by 5 bases; junction bases not matched to a gene: 1. Germline V gives CDR1 SGHRS, CDR2 YFSETQ. This CDR3 is built from 13 residues. The CDR3 sequence is CASSLRQGETQYF. DNA of the CDR3: TGCGCCAGCAGCTTGCGACAGGGGGAGACCCAGTACTTC.

V is TRBV5-1 and J is TRBJ2-7; 12 bases line up with TRBD2. J was trimmed by 7 bases and V by 0 bases; bases with no gene match: 2. Germline loops: CDR1 SGHRS, CDR2 YFSETQ. The CDR3 length is 14 residues. CDR3 DNA sequence: TGCGCCAGCAGCTTGGCTAGCGGGAGGGGTGAGCAGTACTTC. This encodes CASSLASGRGEQYF. The full variable domain, in which reference TRBV5-1 and TRBJ2-7 provide the parts outside the CDR3, is KAGVTQTPRYLIKTRGQQVTLSCSPISGHRSVSWYQQTPGQGLQFLFEYFSETQRNKGNFPGRFSGRQFSNSRSEMNVSTLELGDSALYLCASSLASGRGEQYFGPGTRLTVT.

The chain joins TRBV30 to TRBJ2-7; D possibly matches TRBD1 or TRBD2 (5 bases each). V lost 2 bases and J 6 bases, leaving 17 bases between the germline ends. Germline CDR1 reads GTSNPN; CDR2 reads SVGIG (reference sequence). The CDR3 runs to 14 residues. The CDR3: CAWSQKGPGGEQYF. For the CDR3, the DNA is TGTGCCTGGAGTCAGAAGGGGCCCGGAGGCGAGCAGTACTTC.

The chain links TRBV5-1 to TRBJ2-5; tentatively, D is TRBD2 (5 bases). Germline V gives CDR1 SGHRS, CDR2 YFSETQ. V was cut by 0 bases and J by 5 bases, with 14 bases left in between. The CDR3 has 15 residues. CDR3 loop: CASSLDGSVRETQYF. Written as DNA, the CDR3 is TGCGCCAGCAGCTTGGACGGTAGCGTTCGTGAGACCCAGTACTTC. Complete variable domain (other parts from reference TRBV5-1 and TRBJ2-5): KAGVTQTPRYLIKTRGQQVTLSCSPISGHRSVSWYQQTPGQGLQFLFEYFSETQRNKGNFPGRFSGRQFSNSRSEMNVSTLELGDSALYLCASSLDGSVRETQYFGPGTRLLVL.

The rearrangement links TRBV5-4 to TRBJ2-3, with 10 positions matching TRBD2. The germline V gene has CDR1 SGHNT and CDR2 YYREEE (reference sequence). With V trimmed by 5 bases and J by 4 bases, 16 bases remained unmatched. The CDR3 contains 18 residues. Here the CDR3 reads CASRDERGTSGDSDTQYF. DNA for the CDR3: TGTGCCAGCAGGGACGAAAGGGGAACTAGCGGGGATTCAGATACGCAGTATTTT.

V is TRBV7-9 and J is TRBJ1-6; 7 bases line up with TRBD1. The germline V gene encodes CDR1 SEHNR and CDR2 FQNEAQ (reference sequence). The CDR3 contains 13 residues. The V segment lost 5 bases and the J segment 8 bases; nucleotides outside the gene matches: 3. The CDR3 sequence: CASSPDRDSPLHF. The CDR3 DNA reads as TGTGCCAGCAGCCCTGACAGGGATTCACCCCTCCACTTT.

This chain links TRBV5-1 with TRBJ2-1; TRBD2 aligns across 10 bases. Per the germline V gene, CDR1 is SGHRS and CDR2 is YFSETQ. This CDR3 region has 13 residues. V lost 5 bases, J lost 15 bases, and 11 bases stayed unmatched. The CDR3 spells CASRASGSPLWFF. The CDR3 region has the DNA TGCGCCAGCAGGGCTAGCGGGAGCCCCCTATGGTTCTTC.